A single sample is the source of the 27 T cell receptor beta chains below, sequenced in a study of T-cell memory formation after mild COVID-19. TCRdb re-called the 5' RACE reads with MiXCR, one entry per CDR3 protein. The sample shows about 470,000 distinct CDR3 sequences, about 23% of them seen only once. The material sequenced was PBMCs or a T cell subset sorted from them (not recorded which). The receptors derive from an adult woman who had mild COVID-19 (a few samples of this study predate the infection). Cell type and time point are not known.

This clonotype was detected only a few times. In DNA, the CDR3 is TGTGCCAGCAGCTCTAAAATACGTGGTATCCCAACTCAGGTTACCGGGGAGCTGTTTTTT. It yields the protein CASSSKIRGIPTQVTGELFF. The chain recombines TRBV7-2 with TRBJ2-2; no clear D gene. The V and J ends lost 4 bases and 5 bases respectively, with 29 bases between them. This CDR3 has 20 amino acids. Germline V gives CDR1 SGHTA, CDR2 FQGNSA.

In regard to this clonotype: It may be a read error: a sequence one base away is much more abundant. The J gene is TRBJ2-3, the V gene TRBV7-6; TRBD2 aligns across 8 bases. V dropped 5 bases and J dropped 1; count of bases not matched to a gene: 2. The CDR3 consists of 14 residues. Looked up from germline, CDR1 is SGHVS and CDR2 is FNYEAQ. CDR3: CASSDGGGTDTQYF. Here the CDR3 DNA reads TGTGCCAGCAGCGACGGGGGGGGCACAGATACGCAGTATTTT.

J is TRBJ1-6 and V is TRBV20-1, with D unresolved. The ends were cut back, 5 bases at V and 4 bases at J, with 15 bases in the middle. Germline CDR1 is DFQATT and CDR2 is SNEGSKA (reference sequence). This CDR3 has 15 residues. CDR3 bases: TGCAGTGCTCAAACCCAAACGGGGTATAATTCACCCCTCCACTTT. Residues: CSAQTQTGYNSPLHF.

The chain couples TRBV29-1 to TRBJ2-1; D is uncertain. Germline lookup yields CDR1 SQVTM and CDR2 ANQGSEA. The V and J ends lost 7 bases and 5 bases respectively, with 9 bases between them. The CDR3 is 11 residues long. The CDR3 coding sequence is TGCAGCGGCCGGGCCCACAATGAGCAGTTCTTC. Its translation is CSGRAHNEQFF.

The rearrangement links TRBV12-3 or TRBV12-4 to TRBJ2-2; 11 bases line up with TRBD2. V shed 5 bases and J 1 base; nucleotides not matched to a gene: 9. This CDR3 spans 18 amino acids. The CDR3, as DNA: TGTGCCAGCAGTAACACAGGGGGGACTAGCGGGAACACCGGGGAGCTGTTTTTT. Translating it yields CASSNTGGTSGNTGELFF.

The rearrangement uses TRBV7-9 and TRBJ1-4; D unresolved. V was pared by 4 bases and J by 8 bases, with 11 bases between. CDR3 length: 13 residues. Per the germline V gene, CDR1 is SEHNR and CDR2 is FQNEAQ (reference sequence). The CDR3 bases are TGTGCCAGCAGCTACCGAGTAACAGAAAAACTGTTTTTT. Residues: CASSYRVTEKLFF.

This clonotype is a singleton in its sample. The genes are TRBV3-1 and TRBJ1-1; D call uncertain. Germline V lookup: CDR1 LGHDT, CDR2 YNNKEL (reference sequence). Trimming removed 4 bases from V and 5 bases from J, with 11 bases in between. This CDR3 comprises 13 residues. CDR3 DNA sequence: TGTGCCAGCAGCCTCTCAACGGAAACTGAAGCTTTCTTT. Its protein product is CASSLSTETEAFF.

This clonotype showed up just a few times. The chain recombines TRBV25-1 with TRBJ1-6; D is ambiguous. The CDR3 runs 17 residues. The V gene's germline CDR1 is MGHDK and CDR2 SYGVNS. Trimming removed 3 bases from V and 0 bases from J, with 12 bases in between. In nucleotides, the CDR3 is TGTGCCAGCAGTGATCCGGCGACAAGCTCCTATAATTCACCCCTCCACTTT. This codes for CASSDPATSSYNSPLHF.

The chain couples TRBV18 to TRBJ1-4; D is unclear. Germline-derived CDR1 and CDR2 are KGHSH and LQKENI. V was shortened by 4 bases and J by 2 bases, with 5 bases between the two germline ends. The CDR3 is 13 amino acids. CDR3 sequence reads: CASSLNTNEKLFF. CDR3 in DNA: TGTGCCAGCTCACTTAATACTAATGAAAAACTGTTTTTT.

The chain employs TRBV24-1 and TRBJ2-7; perhaps TRBD2 as D (6 bases). Trimming stripped 4 bases from V and 3 bases from J, with 9 bases between. CDR1 and CDR2 from the germline V gene are KGHDR and SFDVKD. The CDR3 loop spans 13 amino acids. The CDR3 nucleotides are TGTGCCACCAGTGACTCCGGGAGCTACGAGCAGTACTTC. Translating it yields CATSDSGSYEQYF.

The chain employs TRBV6-5 and TRBJ2-4; no reliable D call. Trimming stripped 2 bases from V and 0 bases from J, with 11 bases between. The CDR3 has 16 residues. Per germline, CDR1 MNHEY and CDR2 SVGAGI. Here the CDR3 DNA reads TGTGCCAGCAGTTACCTTTACAAGGGAGCCAAAAACATTCAGTACTTC. It translates to CASSYLYKGAKNIQYF.

The CDR3 nucleotides read TGTGCCAGCACTCAGGGGATCGACGCTTTCTTT. Translation gives CASTQGIDAFF. The chain couples TRBV6-2 or TRBV6-3 to TRBJ1-1, with D possibly TRBD1 on 6 matching bases. The CDR3 totals 11 residues. V gave up 7 bases and J gave up 11 bases, with 14 bases separating them. Germline CDR1 MNHEY, CDR2 SVGEGT.

This clonotype was seen a handful of times. The rearrangement uses TRBV27 and TRBJ2-7; D is perhaps TRBD1 (5 bases). Germline CDR1 MNHEY, CDR2 SMNVEV (reference sequence). The germline V and J ends were trimmed by 2 bases and 7 bases, with 21 bases remaining between them. The CDR3 extends over 16 amino acids. DNA for the CDR3: TGTGCCAGCAGTTTACGACCTCCAGGGCAGGCGCGAGAGCAGTACTTC. Encoded protein: CASSLRPPGQAREQYF.

The CDR3 reads CASSLRGGEGRDYGYTF. The CDR3 bases are TGTGCCAGCAGCTTAAGGGGGGGTGAGGGCCGAGACTATGGCTACACCTTC. The V call is TRBV7-2, the J call TRBJ1-2; TRBD1 is a possible D gene (6 bases). Germline assignment: CDR1 SGHTA and CDR2 FQGNSA. CDR3 size: 17 residues. Between the trimmed V and J ends, which lost 2 bases and 3 bases, there was a span of 19 bases.

This clonotype was observed a few times. The chain recombines TRBV10-3 with TRBJ2-7; TRBD1 matches at 11 bases. Trimming took 6 bases from V and 0 from J; bases not matched to a gene: 4. The germline V gene has CDR1 ENHRY and CDR2 SYGVKD. The length of the CDR3 is 15 residues. The CDR3 DNA reads TGTGCCATCAGACCCGGGACAGGGGGCTCCTACGAGCAGTACTTC. Its translation is CAIRPGTGGSYEQYF.

The table lists this clonotype with a few counts. The chain recombines TRBV6-5 with TRBJ2-7; no clear D gene. The germline gives CDR1 MNHEY, CDR2 SVGAGI. Trimming took 7 bases from V and 5 from J, leaving 12 bases between them. This CDR3 is 12 amino acids long. This CDR3 reads CASTDFRDEQYF. In DNA form, the CDR3 reads TGTGCCAGCACAGATTTCCGGGACGAGCAGTACTTC.

This clonotype has at least ten counts. The chain joins TRBV2 to TRBJ2-4; no clear D gene. V lost 8 bases to trimming and J lost 0 bases, with 8 bases between them. Germline CDR1 and CDR2: SNHLY and FYNNEI. The CDR3 is 13 residues long. The CDR3 coding sequence is TGTGCCAGCGGGGATCTAGCCAAAAACATTCAGTACTTC. Translation: CASGDLAKNIQYF.

The rearrangement uses TRBV27 and TRBJ2-1; D might be TRBD1 or TRBD2, each matching 7 bases. CDR1 and CDR2 from the germline V gene are MNHEY and SMNVEV (reference sequence). The CDR3 sequence is 15 residues long. Trimming cost V 5 bases and J 3 bases, with 14 bases left between them. DNA for the CDR3: TGTGCCAGCAGTCAAAGCGGGACAGTCTACAATGAGCAGTTCTTC. This translates into CASSQSGTVYNEQFF.

The J gene is TRBJ2-7, the V gene TRBV30; TRBD1 is a possible D gene (6 bases). Germline V gene lookup returns CDR1 GTSNPN and CDR2 SVGIG (reference sequence). With 4 bases removed from V and 1 base from J, the gap between germline ends came to 11 bases. This CDR3 is 13 amino acids long. The CDR3 coding sequence is TGTGCCTGGACAACAGGGTGGTCCTACGAGCAGTACTTC. Protein product: CAWTTGWSYEQYF.

The chain has TRBV2 and TRBJ2-3; 15 positions agree with TRBD2. J gave up 2 bases and V 5 bases, and 11 bases lay outside the gene matches. The CDR3 consists of 19 residues. Per the germline V gene, CDR1 is SNHLY and CDR2 is FYNNEI. CDR3 sequence: CASSSGLAGGILNTDTQYF. In DNA form, the CDR3 reads TGTGCCAGCAGTTCGGGACTAGCGGGGGGAATACTCAACACAGATACGCAGTATTTT.

V gene TRBV7-8 combines with J gene TRBJ2-3; 14 nucleotides align to TRBD2. With 4 bases clipped from V and 5 bases from J, the junction kept 5 bases outside the gene matches. The CDR3 loop spans 16 amino acids. Germline-derived CDR1 and CDR2 are SGHVS and FQNEAQ. CDR3 nucleotides: TGTGCCAGCAGCTCAGGACTAGCGGGGGGCCTAGATACGCAGTATTTT. Residues: CASSSGLAGGLDTQYF.

This chain links TRBV10-1 with TRBJ2-5; unclear D gene. The CDR3 length is 14 residues. Trimming took off 0 bases at V and 2 bases at J, with 7 bases between the two ends. The germline V gene has CDR1 WNHNN and CDR2 SYGVQD (reference sequence). The CDR3 DNA reads as TGCGCCAGCAGTGAGTCTGAGCTACAAGAGACCCAGTACTTC. Translation: CASSESELQETQYF.

The V gene is TRBV20-1, the J gene TRBJ2-1; D is perhaps TRBD2 (6 bases). The germline V and J ends were trimmed by 0 bases and 6 bases, with 12 bases remaining between them. Germline V CDR1 and CDR2: DFQATT, SNEGSKA (reference sequence). The CDR3 extends over 14 amino acids. CDR3 residues: CSARDLTSTNEQFF. The CDR3 nucleotides read TGCAGTGCTAGAGATCTTACTAGCACCAATGAGCAGTTCTTC.

This clonotype has just a few counts. V gene TRBV5-1 combines with J gene TRBJ2-3; either TRBD1 or TRBD2 may fit D (5 bases each). Germline lookup yields CDR1 SGHRS and CDR2 YFSETQ. The CDR3 has 16 amino acids. The germline V and J ends were trimmed by 2 bases and 2 bases, with 15 bases remaining between them. The CDR3 DNA is TGCGCCAGCAGCTTAGGGGCGGGTGCACTCACAGATACGCAGTATTTT. Protein sequence: CASSLGAGALTDTQYF.

This clonotype was detected a few times. The chain carries TRBV12-3 or TRBV12-4 and TRBJ2-1; D is possibly TRBD2 (6 bases). Trimming cost V 4 bases and J 4 bases, with 23 bases left between them. The CDR3 extends over 18 amino acids. Here the CDR3 DNA reads TGTGCCAGCAGTTCTTTGAAGACTAGTTTCGGATCTTACAATGAGCAGTTCTTC. Residues: CASSSLKTSFGSYNEQFF.

The chain has TRBV20-1 and TRBJ2-7; D remains ambiguous. The CDR3 runs 11 residues. Trimming removed 4 bases from V and 5 bases from J, with 9 bases in between. Germline V lookup: CDR1 DFQATT, CDR2 SNEGSKA (reference sequence). In DNA form, the CDR3 reads TGCAGTGCTAACCTTGCCAACGAGCAGTACTTC. This sequence encodes CSANLANEQYF.

The chain links TRBV15 to TRBJ2-1, with D possibly TRBD1 on 7 matching bases. The germline V gene encodes CDR1 LNHNV and CDR2 YYDKDF (reference sequence). Trimming pared 0 bases from V and 12 bases from J, leaving 18 bases between. The length of the CDR3 is 15 residues. The CDR3 sequence: CATSREGGGGVRQFF. CDR3 DNA sequence: TGTGCCACCAGCAGAGAGGGTGGAGGGGGCGTCAGGCAGTTCTTC.